One and the same sample provided the 10 T cell receptor beta chains below, sequenced in a study of blood T cell repertoires in COVID-19. Data came from immunoSEQ multiplex PCR; TCRdb stores just in-frame clones and leaves some out. The sample lists some 170,000 clones, 70% to 90% occurring once. The material sequenced was peripheral blood. Every receptor here comes from a man between 35 and 55 years old with acute or convalescent COVID-19.

This chain links TRBV18 with TRBJ1-1; no reliable D call. Per the germline V gene, CDR1 is KGHSH and CDR2 is LQKENI. The CDR3 covers 14 residues. V lost 2 bases, J lost 1 base, and 8 bases lay in between. CDR3 nucleotide sequence: TGTGCCAGCTCACCAATTGGAGGGAACACTGAAGCTTTCTTT. This codes for CASSPIGGNTEAFF.

The chain has TRBV3-1 (or the pseudogene TRBV3-2) and TRBJ2-2; D might be TRBD1 (5 bases). Germline values: CDR1 LGHDT, CDR2 YNNKEL (reference sequence). This CDR3 has 17 amino acids. Trimming removed 0 bases at V and 1 base at J, with 12 bases between. The chain's CDR3 is CASSQDRGRVNTGELFF. DNA for the CDR3: TGTGCCAGCAGCCAAGATCGAGGCAGGGTGAACACCGGGGAGCTGTTTTTT.

The chain couples TRBV6-5 to TRBJ1-1; weak D call: TRBD1 (5 bases). Trimming pared 8 bases from V and 7 bases from J, leaving 23 bases between. The germline V gene has CDR1 MNHEY and CDR2 SVGAGI. This CDR3 is built from 15 residues. CDR3 loop: CASYRVASGADEAFF. The CDR3 region has the DNA TGTGCCAGCTACCGCGTCGCGTCTGGGGCCGATGAAGCTTTCTTT.

This chain joins TRBV18 and TRBJ2-2; weak D call: TRBD2 (6 bases). Trimming removed 0 bases from V and 3 bases from J, with 8 bases in between. This CDR3 comprises 15 residues. Germline values: CDR1 KGHSH, CDR2 LQKENI. The CDR3: CASSPPWGDTGELFF. CDR3 coding DNA: TGTGCCAGCTCACCACCGTGGGGGGACACCGGGGAGCTGTTTTTT.

This chain joins TRBV5-1 and TRBJ1-1; 11 bases align to TRBD1. V gave up 6 bases and J gave up 4 bases; unmatched junction bases: 5. In germline, CDR1 is SGHRS, CDR2 YFSETQ. CDR3 length: 14 residues. The CDR3 loop is CASKPGQGVTEAFF. CDR3 coding DNA: TGCGCCAGCAAACCGGGACAGGGGGTCACTGAAGCTTTCTTT.

V and J are TRBV9 and TRBJ2-4, with 8 bases fitting TRBD1. The CDR3 is 13 residues long. The germline V gene has CDR1 SGDLS and CDR2 YYNGEE. Trimming cost V 4 bases and J 5 bases; bases outside gene matches: 2. DNA for the CDR3: TGTGCCAGCAGCTTGACAGGGGAAAACATTCAGTACTTC. Its translation is CASSLTGENIQYF.

The chain is built from TRBV19 and TRBJ1-5, with 8 nucleotides matching TRBD1. V was pared by 5 bases and J by 5 bases, with 14 bases of the junction left unmatched. Germline V CDR1 and CDR2: LNHDA, SQIVND (reference sequence). The CDR3 is 17 residues long. The CDR3 sequence is CASSHGQGKGLDQPQHF. The CDR3 coding sequence is TGTGCCAGTAGTCACGGACAGGGAAAAGGCCTTGATCAGCCCCAGCATTTT.

This clone was seen only a few times. V and J are TRBV18 and TRBJ1-4; D gene ambiguous. V was cut by 4 bases and J by 6 bases, with 15 bases left in between. The CDR3 sequence is 15 residues long. Germline values: CDR1 KGHSH, CDR2 LQKENI. Written as DNA, the CDR3 is TGTGCCAGCTCACTTTCGGAAGGAGGCTATGAAAAACTGTTTTTT. It translates to CASSLSEGGYEKLFF.

This clone occurred a few times. This chain joins TRBV18 and TRBJ2-7; maybe TRBD2 (6 bases). The V end lost 2 bases, the J end lost 0 bases, and 8 bases lay between the germline ends. The CDR3 totals 14 residues. The germline V gene has CDR1 KGHSH and CDR2 LQKENI. DNA for the CDR3: TGTGCCAGCTCACCAAGGAGGGACTCCTACGAGCAGTACTTC. It is translated as CASSPRRDSYEQYF.

This chain joins TRBV5-6 and TRBJ1-5; no definite D call. In germline, CDR1 is SGHDT, CDR2 YYEEEE. With 4 bases removed from V and 4 bases from J, the gap between germline ends came to 18 bases. CDR3 length: 16 amino acids. The CDR3: CASSLGSTEINQPQHF. Written as DNA, the CDR3 is TGTGCCAGCAGCCTGGGGTCTACAGAGATAAATCAGCCCCAGCATTTT.